Below, 27 T cell receptor beta chains from the same sample are listed, as sequenced in a study of tumor and adjacent non-tumor tissue in lung cancer. The library came from three nested PCR rounds adapted from ARM-PCR protocols. TCRdb re-derived calls from the multiplex PCR reads in MiXCR, one entry per CDR3 protein. This table holds tens of thousands of distinct CDR3 sequences, around two thirds found once. No cell sorting was done before RNA was extracted from the tissue. More than 3 cm separated this lung sample from the edge of the tumor. The sample comprised distant non-tumor lung tissue. These TCRs come from a man in his 70s with non-small cell lung cancer.

Turning to this clonotype: The germline gene is not matched at one end of the junction; a read error may be the cause. The chain employs TRBV6-2 or TRBV6-3 and TRBJ1-5; maybe TRBD1 (5 bases). Germline values: CDR1 MNHEY, CDR2 SVGEGT. The CDR3 length is 15 residues. The CDR3 nucleotides read TGTACCAGCAGCCCACAGGAATTCGCCAATCAGCCCCAGCATTTT. Encoded protein: CTSSPQEFANQPQHF.

The sample holds a few counts of this clonotype. A much larger clone sits a single nucleotide away, making a read error possible. The rearrangement uses TRBV6-6 and TRBJ2-1; 12 bases agree with TRBD2. The CDR3 consists of 19 residues. In germline, CDR1 is MNHNY, CDR2 SVGAGI (reference sequence). The V and J ends lost 10 bases and 3 bases, in that order; junction bases with no gene match: 19. The CDR3 here is CANRLPTSGSTGFYNEQFF. CDR3 in DNA: TGTGCCAACAGACTCCCGACTAGCGGGAGTACAGGGTTCTACAATGAGCAGTTCTTC.

Only a few counts were recorded for this clonotype. A much larger clonotype is one base distant, so this may be a read error. The chain carries TRBV28 and TRBJ2-3, with 9 bases lining up with TRBD2. This CDR3 has 14 amino acids. Germline V CDR1 and CDR2: MDHEN, SYDVKM. CDR3 DNA: TGTGCCAGCACTTTAGCGGGAGTGACAGATACGCAGTATTTT. Encoded protein: CASTLAGVTDTQYF.

This clonotype was recorded at least ten times. This chain connects TRBV5-1 to TRBJ2-5, with 7 bases identical to TRBD1. Germline V gives CDR1 SGHRS, CDR2 YFSETQ. Trimming at V came to 2 bases and at J to 1 base, leaving 2 bases not matched to a gene. The CDR3 is made up of 14 amino acids. The CDR3 nucleotides read TGCGCCAGCAGCTTACAGGGGACCCAAGAGACCCAGTACTTC. It translates to CASSLQGTQETQYF.

Of note for this clonotype: The junction departs from the called germline gene at one end, perhaps through a read error. The rearrangement joins TRBV5-1 to TRBJ2-7; 8 bases line up with TRBD1. The CDR3 covers 14 residues. Germline assignment: CDR1 SGHRS and CDR2 YFSETQ. The CDR3 is CVSSSRTGTYEQYF. The CDR3 bases are TGCGTCAGCAGCTCCCGGACAGGGACCTACGAGCAGTACTTC.

At least ten counts were recorded for this clonotype. This may be a read error, as it is one base from a much larger clone. The chain joins TRBV10-3 to TRBJ1-1; perhaps TRBD1 as D (5 bases). V lost 7 bases to trimming and J lost 0 bases, with 12 bases between them. Germline CDR1 is ENHRY and CDR2 is SYGVKD. The CDR3 sequence is 14 residues long. The CDR3 nucleotides are TGTGCCATCAAAGGGGACGGCGTGAACACTGAAGCTTTCTTT. Protein sequence: CAIKGDGVNTEAFF.

In its sample, this clonotype was seen many times. This rearrangement joins TRBV11-2 to TRBJ2-7; D gene ambiguous. Germline-derived CDR1 and CDR2 are SGHAT and FQNNGV. The V and J ends lost 1 base and 5 bases respectively, with 6 bases between them. The CDR3 runs 12 residues. The CDR3 DNA reads TGTGCCAGCAGCTTAGGCTTCAACGAGCAGTACTTC. This encodes CASSLGFNEQYF.

This clonotype showed up just a few times. A much larger clone lies one base from this, so it may be a read error. CDR3 nucleotides: TGTGCCGGCAGTCCCGGGTCGTACCAAGAGACCCAGTACTTC. It codes for CAGSPGSYQETQYF. The chain combines TRBV12-3 or TRBV12-4 with TRBJ2-5; D not resolved. CDR3 length equals 14 residues.

Concerning this clonotype: One base away lies a much larger clone, so this may be a sequencing read error. The CDR3 ends on some other residue instead of the conserved phenylalanine or tryptophan, so this is likely a read error. This rearrangement joins TRBV20-1 to TRBJ1-2; weak D call: TRBD1 (5 bases). Trimming removed 6 bases from V and 8 bases from J, with 16 bases in between. Germline CDR1 reads DFQATT; CDR2 reads SNEGSKA (reference sequence). The length of the CDR3 is 12 residues. Here the CDR3 reads CSAAPQGRGYTI. The DNA of the CDR3 is TGCAGTGCCGCGCCCCAGGGCCGGGGCTACACCATC.

A note on this clonotype: A much larger clone lies a single base off, so this may be a read error. The gene calls are TRBV5-5 and TRBJ1-1; a possible D gene is TRBD1 (5 bases). Germline-derived CDR1 and CDR2 are SGHKS and YYEKEE (reference sequence). The CDR3 totals 15 residues. CDR3 nucleotides: TGTTCCAGCAGCTTCTCGGGTCAGGGAGGCACTGAAGCTTTCTTT. It translates to CSSSFSGQGGTEAFF.

This chain joins TRBV20-1 and TRBJ2-3; the D gene is possibly TRBD2 (6 bases). V shed 2 bases and J shed 6 bases, with 12 bases lying between them. Germline V gene data show CDR1 as DFQATT and CDR2 as SNEGSKA (reference sequence). The length of the CDR3 is 13 residues. The CDR3 nucleotides read TGCAGTGCTAGAATAGCGGTCGGGGATACGCAGTATTTT. Its protein product is CSARIAVGDTQYF.

This clonotype was found once. Just one base apart from a much larger clone, this may be a read error. The J gene is TRBJ2-7, the V gene TRBV5-4, with 9 bases matching TRBD1. The germline CDR1 and CDR2 sequences are SGHNT and YYREEE (reference sequence). Trimming at V came to 8 bases and at J to 3 bases, leaving 6 bases not matched to a gene. The CDR3 runs to 13 residues. For the CDR3, the DNA is TGTGCCAGGAGTCGACAGGGGGTCTACGAGCAGTACTTC. It yields the protein CARSRQGVYEQYF.

The chain has TRBV11-3 and TRBJ2-2; D might be TRBD1 or TRBD2, each matching 6 bases. From germline, CDR1 is SGHNT and CDR2 YENEEA. V was clipped by 10 bases and J by 7 bases, with 16 bases between them. The CDR3 extends over 13 amino acids. The CDR3 region has the DNA TGTGCCACCTCAACCGGGGGCATCGGGGAGCTGTTTTTT. Residues: CATSTGGIGELFF.

With respect to this clonotype: The CDR3 end shows no conserved phenylalanine or tryptophan, and so a read error is likely. The J gene is TRBJ2-5, the V gene TRBV11-1, with D possibly being TRBD1 (5 bases). There are 14 residues in the CDR3. Germline V gene lookup returns CDR1 SGHAT and CDR2 FQDESV (reference sequence). The CDR3: CASTQGDPQEAQYL. The CDR3 coding sequence is TGTGCCAGCACCCAGGGTGATCCACAAGAGGCCCAGTACTTA.

The chain combines TRBV4-2 with TRBJ2-1; 8 nucleotides line up with TRBD1. This CDR3 spans 17 amino acids. Germline CDR1 and CDR2: LGHNA and YNFKEQ. CDR3 region: CPGSQVWTGSSYNEQFF. CDR3 DNA: TGTCCCGGCAGCCAAGTGTGGACAGGGAGCTCCTACAATGAGCAGTTCTTC.

To note about this clonotype: A much larger clone sits a single nucleotide away, making a read error possible. This sequence joins TRBV5-1 and TRBJ2-2; 8 bases match TRBD1. Germline values: CDR1 SGHRS, CDR2 YFSETQ. J lost 7 bases, V lost 5 bases, and 10 bases had no gene match. This CDR3 comprises 15 residues. The CDR3 sequence is CASRDGQGPIGELFF. The CDR3 DNA sequence: TGCGCCAGCAGGGATGGACAGGGTCCTATCGGGGAGCTGTTTTTT.

The V gene is TRBV19, the J gene TRBJ1-1; D possibly corresponds to TRBD1 (6 bases). Trimming pared 4 bases from V and 2 bases from J, leaving 8 bases between. Per germline, CDR1 LNHDA and CDR2 SQIVND (reference sequence). There are 13 residues in the CDR3. The CDR3 coding sequence is TGTGCCAGTAGTAGGACAGAAAACACTGAAGCTTTCTTT. This gives the protein CASSRTENTEAFF.

A note on this clonotype: A junction end diverges from the germline sequence, so it may reflect a read error. The J gene is TRBJ2-7, the V gene TRBV6-5, with a weak D call TRBD1 (6 bases). Germline V gene sequence: CDR1 MNHEY, CDR2 SVGAGI. The CDR3 sequence is 15 residues long. CDR3 DNA sequence: TGTACCAGCAGTTACTCCCCGGACAGCGGAAGTAAGCGGTACTTC. Its translation: CTSSYSPDSGSKRYF.

As for this clonotype: A much larger clone is a single base away; this may be a read error. The chain carries TRBV6-5 and TRBJ2-2, with TRBD2 as a possible D gene (5 bases). This CDR3 region has 14 residues. CDR1 and CDR2 (germline): MNHEY, SVGAGI. This CDR3 is CASGPDTYTGEPFF. The DNA for the CDR3 is TGTGCCAGCGGGCCTGACACTTACACCGGGGAGCCGTTTTTT.

This clonotype has ten or more counts. This sequence joins TRBV28 and TRBJ2-1; 8 bases are a match to TRBD2. V lost 6 bases to trimming and J lost 6 bases; unmatched junction nucleotides: 7. This CDR3 is built from 14 residues. The germline V gene encodes CDR1 MDHEN and CDR2 SYDVKM. The CDR3 here is CASSSWRGANEQFF. The DNA for the CDR3 is TGTGCCAGCAGCTCGTGGCGGGGGGCCAATGAGCAGTTCTTC.

The chain couples TRBV6-1 to TRBJ2-5; no definite D call. Germline CDR1 is MNHNS and CDR2 is SASEGT. Trimming stripped 0 bases from V and 2 bases from J, with 19 bases between. This CDR3 spans 18 amino acids. CDR3 DNA: TGTGCCAGCAGTGAAGCTCTAGTAGGGTTTCCTACACAAGAGACCCAGTACTTC. Translating it yields CASSEALVGFPTQETQYF.

As to this clonotype: The junction departs from the called germline gene at one end, perhaps through a read error. The chain recombines TRBV4-2 with TRBJ2-2, with TRBD2 as a possible D gene (6 bases). Germline V gene sequence: CDR1 LGHNA, CDR2 YNFKEQ. This CDR3 is built from 16 residues. The CDR3, as DNA: TGTGCCAGCAGCCAGGAACTAGCAAGGGGAGCCCGGGAGCTGTCTTTT. This gives the protein CASSQELARGARELSF.

As regards this clonotype: The junction departs from the called germline gene at one end, perhaps through a read error. The chain links TRBV6-1 to TRBJ1-5; D ambiguous. Germline CDR1 reads MNHNS; CDR2 reads SASEGT. The length of the CDR3 is 14 residues. CDR3 sequence (DNA): TGCGCCAGCAGTAAATCGGGCAGCAATCAGTCCCAGCATTTT. Amino acids: CASSKSGSNQSQHF.

This clonotype was picked up a small number of times. The chain uses TRBV28 and TRBJ2-7; 7 bases match TRBD1. V was pared by 6 bases and J by 6 bases, with 14 bases of the junction left unmatched. Germline values: CDR1 MDHEN, CDR2 SYDVKM. CDR3 length equals 15 residues. CDR3 coding DNA: TGTGCCAGCAGAGAAGCCGGACAGGCCTACACCGAGCAGTACTTC. It translates to CASREAGQAYTEQYF.

The V call is TRBV5-1, the J call TRBJ2-7; a weak D match, TRBD1 (6 bases). There are 17 residues in the CDR3. The V end lost 4 bases, the J end lost 0 bases, and 20 bases lay between the germline ends. CDR1 is SGHRS and CDR2 is YFSETQ in the germline V gene. CDR3 sequence: CASSPAGGQRSSYEQYF. The CDR3 DNA sequence: TGCGCCAGCAGCCCGGCCGGAGGACAGCGATCCTCCTACGAGCAGTACTTC.

As concerns this clonotype: A much larger clone differs by one base, so this may be a read error. The chain employs TRBV6-5 and TRBJ2-7, with D possibly being TRBD1 or TRBD2 (6 bases each). Germline-derived CDR1 and CDR2 are MNHEY and SVGAGI. With 5 bases removed from V and 0 bases from J, the gap between germline ends came to 17 bases. The CDR3 is made up of 16 amino acids. The CDR3 nucleotides read TGTGCCAGCAGTCCCCGACCGGGGGCCGTCTCCTACGAGCAGTACTTC. The encoded protein is CASSPRPGAVSYEQYF.

This clonotype was picked up many times. The CDR3 reads CASSLGIGDTQYF. CDR3 nucleotide sequence: TGTGCCAGCAGCTTAGGAATAGGGGATACGCAGTATTTT. The chain carries TRBV11-2 and TRBJ2-3; D is unresolved. This CDR3 has 13 amino acids. The ends were cut back, 1 base at V and 6 bases at J, with 8 bases in the middle. Germline loops: CDR1 SGHAT, CDR2 FQNNGV.